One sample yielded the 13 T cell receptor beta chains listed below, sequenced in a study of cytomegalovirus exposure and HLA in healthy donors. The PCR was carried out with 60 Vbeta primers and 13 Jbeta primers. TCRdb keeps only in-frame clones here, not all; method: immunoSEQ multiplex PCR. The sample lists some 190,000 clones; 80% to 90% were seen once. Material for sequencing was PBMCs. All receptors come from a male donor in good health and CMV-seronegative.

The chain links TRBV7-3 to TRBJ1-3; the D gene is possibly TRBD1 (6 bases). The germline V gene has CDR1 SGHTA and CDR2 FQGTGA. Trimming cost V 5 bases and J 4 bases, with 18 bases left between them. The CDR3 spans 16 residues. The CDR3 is CASSPSPGDSGNTIYF. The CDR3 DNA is TGTGCCAGCAGCCCATCGCCAGGGGATTCGGGAAACACCATATATTTT. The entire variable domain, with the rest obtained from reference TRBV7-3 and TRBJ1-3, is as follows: GAGVSQTPSNKVTEKGKYVELRCDPISGHTALYWYRQSLGQGPEFLIYFQGTGAADDSGLPNDRFFAVRPEGSVSTLKIQRTERGDSAVYLCASSPSPGDSGNTIYFGEGSWLTVV.

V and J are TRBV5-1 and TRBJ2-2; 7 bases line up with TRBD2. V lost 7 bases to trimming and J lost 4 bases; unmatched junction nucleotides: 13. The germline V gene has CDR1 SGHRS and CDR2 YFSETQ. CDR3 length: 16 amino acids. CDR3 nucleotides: TGCGCCAGCGCCCTCCCGGGAGGCGCGGGCACCGGGGAGCTGTTTTTT. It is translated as CASALPGGAGTGELFF.

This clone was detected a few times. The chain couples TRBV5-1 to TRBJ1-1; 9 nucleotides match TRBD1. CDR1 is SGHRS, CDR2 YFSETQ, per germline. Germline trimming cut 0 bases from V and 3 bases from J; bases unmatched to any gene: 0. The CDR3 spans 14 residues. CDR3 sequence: CASSLGTGDTEAFF. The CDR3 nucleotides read TGCGCCAGCAGCTTGGGGACAGGGGACACTGAAGCTTTCTTT.

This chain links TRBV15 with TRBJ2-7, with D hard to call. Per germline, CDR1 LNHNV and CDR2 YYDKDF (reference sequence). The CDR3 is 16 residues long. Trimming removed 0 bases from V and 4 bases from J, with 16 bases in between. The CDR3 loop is CATSRDSWPDPYEQYF. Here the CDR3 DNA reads TGTGCCACCAGCAGAGATTCGTGGCCAGATCCTTACGAGCAGTACTTC. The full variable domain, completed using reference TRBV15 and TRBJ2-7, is DAMVIQNPRYQVTQFGKPVTLSCSQTLNHNVMYWYQQKSSQAPKLLFHYYDKDFNNEADTPDNFQSRRPNTSFCFLDIRSPGLGDTAMYLCATSRDSWPDPYEQYFGPGTRLTVT.

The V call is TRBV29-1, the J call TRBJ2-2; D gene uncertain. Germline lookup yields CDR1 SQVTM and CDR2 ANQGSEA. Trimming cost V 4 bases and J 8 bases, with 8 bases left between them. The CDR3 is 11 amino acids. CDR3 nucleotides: TGCAGCGTTGTGAGGCTGGGGGAGCTGTTTTTT. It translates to CSVVRLGELFF.

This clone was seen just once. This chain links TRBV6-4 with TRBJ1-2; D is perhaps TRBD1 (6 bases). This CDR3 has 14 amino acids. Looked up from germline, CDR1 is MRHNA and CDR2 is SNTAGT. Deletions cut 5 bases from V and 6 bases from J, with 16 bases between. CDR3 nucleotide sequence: TGTGCCAGCAGTCCCGAACGGGGGGCACATGGCTACACCTTC. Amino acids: CASSPERGAHGYTF.

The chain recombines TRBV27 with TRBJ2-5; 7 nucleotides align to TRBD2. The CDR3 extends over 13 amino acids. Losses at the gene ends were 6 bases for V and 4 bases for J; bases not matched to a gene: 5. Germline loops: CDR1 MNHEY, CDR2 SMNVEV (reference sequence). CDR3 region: CASRTSEGETQYF. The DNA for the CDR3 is TGTGCCAGCAGAACTAGCGAGGGAGAGACCCAGTACTTC.

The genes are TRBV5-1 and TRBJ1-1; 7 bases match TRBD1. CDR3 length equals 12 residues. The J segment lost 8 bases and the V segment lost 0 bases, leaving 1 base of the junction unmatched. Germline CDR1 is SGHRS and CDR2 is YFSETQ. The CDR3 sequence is CASSLAQGEAFF. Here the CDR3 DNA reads TGCGCCAGCAGCTTGGCACAGGGGGAAGCTTTCTTT.

This chain's CDR3 is CASSLNRGEVTEAFF. For the CDR3, the DNA is TGTGCCAGCAGCTTGAACAGGGGAGAGGTCACTGAAGCTTTCTTT. The chain carries TRBV7-6 and TRBJ1-1; 7 bases are shared with TRBD1. After removal of 3 bases from V and 4 bases from J, the junction contained 8 bases not matched to a gene. Germline V gives CDR1 SGHVS, CDR2 FNYEAQ. The CDR3 sequence is 15 residues long. Using reference TRBV7-6 and TRBJ1-1 for the parts outside the CDR3, the full variable domain is GAGVSQSPRYKVTKRGQDVALRCDPISGHVSLYWYRQALGQGPEFLTYFNYEAQQDKSGLPNDRFSAERPEGSISTLTIQRTEQRDSAMYRCASSLNRGEVTEAFFGQGTRLTVV.

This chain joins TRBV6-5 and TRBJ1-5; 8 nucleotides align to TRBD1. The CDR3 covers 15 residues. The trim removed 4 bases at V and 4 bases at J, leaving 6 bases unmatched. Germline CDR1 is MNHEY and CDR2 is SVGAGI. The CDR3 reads CASSLTGAPNQPQHF. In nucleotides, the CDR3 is TGTGCCAGCAGTTTGACAGGGGCCCCGAATCAGCCCCAGCATTTT.

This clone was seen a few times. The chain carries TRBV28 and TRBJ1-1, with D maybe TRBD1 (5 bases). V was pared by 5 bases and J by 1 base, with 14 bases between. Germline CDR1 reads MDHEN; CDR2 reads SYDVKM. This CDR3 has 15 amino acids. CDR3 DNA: TGTGCCAGCAGTCCTCGACAGTTGACGAACACTGAAGCTTTCTTT. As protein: CASSPRQLTNTEAFF.

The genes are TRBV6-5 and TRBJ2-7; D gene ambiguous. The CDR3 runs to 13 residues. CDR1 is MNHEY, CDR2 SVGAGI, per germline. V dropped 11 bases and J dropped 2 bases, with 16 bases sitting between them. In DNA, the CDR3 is TGTGCCTCAAGAAGCCATCTCCCCTACGAGCAGTACTTC. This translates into CASRSHLPYEQYF.

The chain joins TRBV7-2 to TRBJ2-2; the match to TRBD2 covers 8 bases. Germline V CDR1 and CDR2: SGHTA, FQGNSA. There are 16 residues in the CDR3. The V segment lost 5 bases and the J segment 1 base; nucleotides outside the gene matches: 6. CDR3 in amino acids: CASSKLAEVNTGELFF. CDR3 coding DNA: TGTGCCAGCAGCAAACTAGCGGAAGTGAACACCGGGGAGCTGTTTTTT.